This T cell receptor (beta chain) is from a study of blood T cells in healthy people across ages. A J-beta primer mix and a sample-barcoded 5' primer were used in a second PCR of roughly 7 to 12 cycles. Each CDR3 protein gets one entry after TCRdb re-called the 5' RACE reads with MiXCR. This sample carries 760,000 or so distinct CDR3 sequences, around a quarter of them seen once, and the ten largest clones take roughly 9%. These same records also appear under a second study, on T cells of mothers and their children. Per that paper: The yield was over 8 million TCR beta CDR3 reads from each mother and approximately 2.8 million from each child. Versus unrelated pairs, overlap was slightly higher in related mother-child pairs, without reaching significance.

This receptor was taken from a boy younger than 18 in good health. The sequenced material came from blood.

The CDR3 here is CASSQDGDASNEQFF. The CDR3 DNA sequence: TGTGCCAGCAGCCAAGATGGAGACGCCAGCAATGAGCAGTTCTTC. This chain connects TRBV3-1 to TRBJ2-5; D gene unclear. The J call is doubtful: the DNA matches TRBJ2-1 better. Germline loops: CDR1 LGHDT, CDR2 YNNKEL (reference sequence). This CDR3 comprises 15 residues.